This entry describes one T cell receptor (beta chain). TCRdb's table, derived via immunoSEQ multiplex PCR, lists solely in-frame clones and lacks some. In the table there are 400,000 to 450,000 clones, about nine tenths of which are singletons. Treatment here: over 15 received Ad26.COV2.S at low or high dose, single or two shots; several received placebo; per-sample allocation not given. Sample collection was performed on day 63 after the first vaccine or placebo injection. Vaccination employed an Ad26 vector expressing the Wuhan-strain SARS-CoV-2 spike. This specimen belongs to a study of Ad26.COV2.S vaccination and SARS-CoV-2 variants. The CDR3 loop spans 14 amino acids. The ends were cut back, 1 base at V and 0 bases at J, with 7 bases in the middle. Per germline, CDR1 LNHDA and CDR2 SQIVND (reference sequence).

This TCR came from a person aged 18-60 years who received the Ad26.COV2.S COVID-19 vaccine or a placebo. The sample consisted of peripheral blood, taken in a trial of Ad26.COV2.S vaccine versus placebo. The chain couples TRBV19 to TRBJ2-7, with a tentative D call TRBD1 (6 bases). CDR3 DNA: TGTGCCAGTAGTATAGTGGGGGCCTCCTACGAGCAGTACTTC. Protein product: CASSIVGASYEQYF. Filled out from reference TRBV19 and TRBJ2-7, the complete variable domain reads DGGITQSPKYLFRKEGQNVTLSCEQNLNHDAMYWYRQDPGQGLRLIYYSQIVNDFQKGDIAEGYSVSREKKESFPLTVTSAQKNPTAFYLCASSIVGASYEQYFGPGTRLTVT.